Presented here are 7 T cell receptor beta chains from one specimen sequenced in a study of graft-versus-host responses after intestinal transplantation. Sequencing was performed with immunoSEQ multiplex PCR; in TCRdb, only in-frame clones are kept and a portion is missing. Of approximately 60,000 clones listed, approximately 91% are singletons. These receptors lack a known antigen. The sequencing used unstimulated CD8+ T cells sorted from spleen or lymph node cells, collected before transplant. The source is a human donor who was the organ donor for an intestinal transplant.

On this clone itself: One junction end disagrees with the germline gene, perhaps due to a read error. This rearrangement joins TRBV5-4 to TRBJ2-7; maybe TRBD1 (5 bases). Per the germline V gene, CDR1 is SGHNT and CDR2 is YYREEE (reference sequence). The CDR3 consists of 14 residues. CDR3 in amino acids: CASSQDKGPYEQYF. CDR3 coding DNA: TGCGCCAGCAGCCAAGATAAGGGGCCATACGAGCAGTACTTC.

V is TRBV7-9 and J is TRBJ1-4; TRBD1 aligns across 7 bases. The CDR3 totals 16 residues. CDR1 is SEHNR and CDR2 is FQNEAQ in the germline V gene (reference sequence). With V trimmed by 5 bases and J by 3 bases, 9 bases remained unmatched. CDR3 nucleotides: TGTGCCAGCAGCGCAGGGGGTTGGCTAGCTAATGAAAAACTGTTTTTT. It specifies CASSAGGWLANEKLFF.

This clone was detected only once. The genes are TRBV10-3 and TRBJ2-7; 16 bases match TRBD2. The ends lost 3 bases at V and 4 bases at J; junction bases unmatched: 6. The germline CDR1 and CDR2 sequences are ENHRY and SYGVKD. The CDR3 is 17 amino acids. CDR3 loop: CAISEPGLAGGEYEQYF. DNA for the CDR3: TGTGCCATCAGTGAACCGGGACTAGCGGGAGGGGAATACGAGCAGTACTTC.

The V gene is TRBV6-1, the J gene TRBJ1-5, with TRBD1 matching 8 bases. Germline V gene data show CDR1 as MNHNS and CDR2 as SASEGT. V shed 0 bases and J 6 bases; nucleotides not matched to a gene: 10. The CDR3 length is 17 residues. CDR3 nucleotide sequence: TGTGCCAGCAGTGAAGCGATAGAGCAGGGGGCCGGTCAGCCCCAGCATTTT. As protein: CASSEAIEQGAGQPQHF.

The CDR3 protein is CASSQDGVRDSYEQYF. The CDR3 region has the DNA TGCGCCAGCAGCCAAGATGGGGTTAGGGACAGCTACGAGCAGTACTTC. This rearrangement joins TRBV4-1 to TRBJ2-7; 7 bases fit TRBD1. Germline V lookup: CDR1 MGHRA, CDR2 YSYEKL. The CDR3 has 16 amino acids. V gave up 0 bases and J gave up 3 bases; unmatched junction bases: 8.

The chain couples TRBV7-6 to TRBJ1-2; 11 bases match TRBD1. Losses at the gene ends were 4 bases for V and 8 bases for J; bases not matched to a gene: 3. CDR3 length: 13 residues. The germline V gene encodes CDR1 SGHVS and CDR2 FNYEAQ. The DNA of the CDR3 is TGTGCCAGCAGCTCCGGGACAGGGGGAGGCTACACCTTC. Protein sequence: CASSSGTGGGYTF.

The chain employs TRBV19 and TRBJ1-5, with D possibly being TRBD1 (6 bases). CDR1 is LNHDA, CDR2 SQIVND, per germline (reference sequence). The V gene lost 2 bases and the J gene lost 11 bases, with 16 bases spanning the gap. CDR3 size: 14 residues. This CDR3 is CASSITVTGHTQHF. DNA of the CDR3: TGTGCCAGTAGTATAACTGTGACAGGCCATACCCAGCATTTT.